Following are 16 T cell receptor beta chains from one sample sequenced in a study of cytotoxic CD8 clonotypes in ibrutinib-treated CLL. Assay: immunoSEQ multiplex PCR; the TCRdb copy retains only in-frame clones and omits some. The sample lists tens of thousands of clones, around 60% occurring once. The sample here was PBMCs, taken after 12 months of ibrutinib treatment. The origin of the receptors is a human donor with chronic lymphocytic leukemia.

This clone was picked up a small number of times. The gene calls are TRBV4-1 and TRBJ1-5, with D tentatively TRBD1 (6 bases). Trimming removed 1 base at V and 4 bases at J, with 17 bases between. Germline V gene sequence: CDR1 MGHRA, CDR2 YSYEKL. The CDR3 contains 17 residues. The CDR3 spells CASSQGARTGWNQPQHF. The CDR3, as DNA: TGCGCCAGCAGCCAAGGGGCGAGAACAGGGTGGAATCAGCCCCAGCATTTT.

This clone was counted ten times or more. The V and J genes are TRBV5-4 and TRBJ2-5; D perhaps matches TRBD2 (5 bases). V dropped 0 bases and J dropped 1 base, with 13 bases sitting between them. Germline V gene sequence: CDR1 SGHNT, CDR2 YYREEE (reference sequence). CDR3 size: 16 residues. CDR3 bases: TGTGCCAGCAGCTTGGCGGGTCCGGGATCCCAAGAGACCCAGTACTTC. Translating gives CASSLAGPGSQETQYF.

At least ten counts were recorded for this clone. The genes are TRBV7-9 and TRBJ1-4; no clear D gene. This CDR3 contains 16 residues. Germline CDR1 SEHNR, CDR2 FQNEAQ (reference sequence). The V end lost 5 bases, the J end lost 0 bases, and 13 bases lay between the germline ends. The CDR3 loop is CASSRWTTSTNEKLFF. In DNA, the CDR3 is TGTGCCAGCAGCAGATGGACTACGTCAACTAATGAAAAACTGTTTTTT. Supplemented by reference TRBV7-9 and TRBJ1-4, the full variable domain reads DTGVSQNPRHKITKRGQNVTFRCDPISEHNRLYWYRQTLGQGPEFLTYFQNEAQLEKSRLLSDRFSAERPKGSFSTLEIQRTEQGDSAMYLCASSRWTTSTNEKLFFGSGTQLSVL.

DNA for the CDR3: TGTGCCAGCAGCCAAGATCGGACGGAGACCCATTACGAGCAGTACTTC. It is translated as CASSQDRTETHYEQYF. The chain recombines TRBV5-4 with TRBJ2-7; no firm D call. The CDR3 length is 16 residues. V lost 4 bases to trimming and J lost 4 bases, with 21 bases between them. CDR1 is SGHNT, CDR2 YYREEE, per germline (reference sequence).

This clone was seen once. The J gene is TRBJ1-2, the V gene TRBV5-5, with D hard to call. Trimming removed 1 base from V and 2 bases from J, with 15 bases in between. This CDR3 is built from 16 residues. Germline lookup yields CDR1 SGHKS and CDR2 YYEKEE (reference sequence). Here the CDR3 DNA reads TGTGCCAGCAGCTTGATGCCCAGGACGGGGAACTATGGCTACACCTTC. The encoded protein is CASSLMPRTGNYGYTF.

The chain joins TRBV11-3 to TRBJ2-7; a possible D gene is TRBD1 (6 bases). The CDR3 has 13 amino acids. Germline CDR1 SGHNT, CDR2 YENEEA. Trimming shortened V by 5 bases and J by 4 bases, and 12 bases separated the two germline ends. The CDR3 coding sequence is TGTGCCAGCAGCAGGGGGACGGGTTACGAGCAGTACTTC. This sequence encodes CASSRGTGYEQYF.

The chain links TRBV28 to TRBJ2-3; the D gene could be TRBD1 or TRBD2 (5 bases each). Trimming left V 2 bases short and J 3 bases short, with 12 bases between. This CDR3 comprises 15 residues. CDR1 is MDHEN, CDR2 SYDVKM, per germline. The DNA for the CDR3 is TGTGCCAGCAGTTTAATCGGGGCCGGGACAGATACGCAGTATTTT. It encodes CASSLIGAGTDTQYF. Supplemented by reference TRBV28 and TRBJ2-3, the full variable domain reads DVKVTQSSRYLVKRTGEKVFLECVQDMDHENMFWYRQDPGLGLRLIYFSYDVKMKEKGDIPEGYSVSREKKERFSLILESASTNQTSMYLCASSLIGAGTDTQYFGPGTRLTVL.

The rearrangement uses TRBV18 and TRBJ2-6; D gene uncertain. Trimming removed 3 bases from V and 1 base from J, with 7 bases in between. CDR1 KGHSH and CDR2 LQKENI come from the germline V gene. The CDR3 is 15 amino acids. Written as DNA, the CDR3 is TGTGCCAGCTCACCTAGGGATTCTGGGGCCAACGTCCTGACTTTC. This gives the protein CASSPRDSGANVLTF.

The chain employs TRBV13 and TRBJ2-7; tentatively, D is TRBD2 (5 bases). V gave up 5 bases and J gave up 6 bases, with 14 bases separating them. This CDR3 is 13 amino acids long. The germline V gene encodes CDR1 PRHDT and CDR2 FYEKMQ (reference sequence). The CDR3 sequence is CASSLRRGIEQYF. CDR3 in DNA: TGTGCCAGCAGCCTTCGGCGAGGGATCGAGCAGTACTTC.

This clone was seen a handful of times. The chain has TRBV19 and TRBJ1-1; D unclear. The CDR3 totals 15 residues. V was shortened by 6 bases and J by 5 bases, with 19 bases between the two germline ends. Germline loops: CDR1 LNHDA, CDR2 SQIVND (reference sequence). CDR3 bases: TGTGCCAGTAGCCTATATCCGACTCATGGGACTGAAGCTTTCTTT. Its translation: CASSLYPTHGTEAFF.

This clone was observed a few times. The chain combines TRBV9 with TRBJ1-2, with D perhaps TRBD1 (5 bases). The CDR3 totals 17 residues. Germline values: CDR1 SGDLS, CDR2 YYNGEE. Trimming removed 2 bases from V and 0 bases from J, with 17 bases in between. CDR3 loop: CASSVIAGPTANYGYTF. CDR3 DNA sequence: TGTGCCAGCAGCGTTATAGCAGGGCCCACAGCTAACTATGGCTACACCTTC. Full variable domain (outside the CDR3, taken from reference TRBV9 and TRBJ1-2): DSGVTQTPKHLITATGQRVTLRCSPRSGDLSVYWYQQSLDQGLQFLIQYYNGEERAKGNILERFSAQQFPDLHSELNLSSLELGDSALYFCASSVIAGPTANYGYTFGSGTRLTVV.

V is TRBV5-4 and J is TRBJ1-4; no firm D call. Germline V gene lookup returns CDR1 SGHNT and CDR2 YYREEE (reference sequence). CDR3 length equals 14 residues. V was trimmed by 0 bases and J by 7 bases, leaving 10 bases between them. CDR3 coding DNA: TGTGCCAGCAGCTTGGCAAGGGCTGGTGAAAAACTGTTTTTT. This gives the protein CASSLARAGEKLFF. Looking up the rest from reference TRBV5-4 and TRBJ1-4 gives the full variable domain: ETGVTQSPTHLIKTRGQQVTLRCSSQSGHNTVSWYQQALGQGPQFIFQYYREEENGRGNFPPRFSGLQFPNYSSELNVNALELDDSALYLCASSLARAGEKLFFGSGTQLSVL.

The chain carries TRBV6-5 and TRBJ1-4; D is possibly TRBD1 (5 bases). This CDR3 is built from 14 residues. The V end lost 6 bases, the J end lost 0 bases, and 8 bases lay between the germline ends. Germline lookup yields CDR1 MNHEY and CDR2 SVGAGI. The CDR3 nucleotides read TGTGCCAGCAGCCGACAGTCAACTAATGAAAAACTGTTTTTT. Translation gives CASSRQSTNEKLFF.

The rearrangement uses TRBV5-6 and TRBJ2-3, with D unclear. There are 11 residues in the CDR3. Germline V lookup: CDR1 SGHDT, CDR2 YYEEEE. The V end was cut by 5 bases, the J end by 6 bases, with 7 bases between. CDR3 bases: TGTGCCAGCAGGGCTGGGGATACGCAGTATTTT. Translating gives CASRAGDTQYF.

The rearrangement links TRBV27 to TRBJ2-2, with D tentatively TRBD1 (7 bases). The germline V gene has CDR1 MNHEY and CDR2 SMNVEV (reference sequence). Trimming stripped 6 bases from V and 4 bases from J, with 27 bases between. This CDR3 contains 19 residues. The CDR3 loop is CASRLTGYRLASSTGELFF. The CDR3, as DNA: TGTGCCAGCAGACTGACAGGGTACCGGCTAGCGTCAAGCACCGGGGAGCTGTTTTTT.

The rearrangement joins TRBV28 to TRBJ2-5, with TRBD2 matching 16 bases. This CDR3 has 19 amino acids. V trimming: 4 bases; J trimming: 4 bases; junction bases outside the gene matches: 12. Per germline, CDR1 MDHEN and CDR2 SYDVKM. The CDR3 DNA sequence: TGTGCCAGCAGTTCTAACCTAGGGACTAGCGGGAGGGCGCGAGAGACCCAGTACTTC. Translating it yields CASSSNLGTSGRARETQYF.